This T cell receptor (beta chain) is from a study of OX40 agonist ivuxolimab in advanced cancers. Study-level findings and limits: At 0.1 to 3.0 mg/kg and by week 6, CD4+ and CD8+ T cells in the blood had expanded clonally.

Some clones are missing from TCRdb's copy, which holds only in-frame ones; the method was immunoSEQ multiplex PCR. The sample includes some 10,000 clones, roughly 86% of them seen just once. A note on this clone: The antigen is undetermined.

J lost 0 bases, V lost 3 bases, and 10 bases had no gene match. This CDR3 spans 18 amino acids. Germline CDR1 SGDLS, CDR2 YYNGEE. The V and J genes are TRBV9 and TRBJ2-1, with 9 bases fitting TRBD2. The receptor's source is an adult with an advanced solid tumor such as melanoma, head and neck, liver or kidney cancer. The specimen was CD4+ or CD8+ T cells sorted from blood, collected in a trial of the OX40 agonist ivuxolimab. This CDR3 is CASSEGLWREGSYNEQFF. CDR3 nucleotide sequence: TGTGCCAGCAGCGAGGGCCTCTGGCGGGAGGGCTCCTACAATGAGCAGTTCTTC. The full variable domain, with the rest looked up from reference TRBV9 and TRBJ2-1, is DSGVTQTPKHLITATGQRVTLRCSPRSGDLSVYWYQQSLDQGLQFLIQYYNGEERAKGNILERFSAQQFPDLHSELNLSSLELGDSALYFCASSEGLWREGSYNEQFFGPGTRLTVL.